A single sample is the source of the 20 T cell receptor beta chains below, sequenced in a study of blood T cell repertoires in COVID-19. Profiled with immunoSEQ multiplex PCR; TCRdb holds only in-frame clones, not every one. The data hold 180,000 or so clones, with under 85% observed a single time. Input material: peripheral blood. All receptors derive from a man aged 55-75 years who had recovered from COVID-19.

The chain joins TRBV6-1 to TRBJ1-4, with no clear D. The CDR3 loop spans 13 amino acids. Trimming cost V 2 bases and J 13 bases, with 14 bases left between them. Germline CDR1 is MNHNS and CDR2 is SASEGT. As DNA, the CDR3 is TGTGCCAGCAGTGAACTGGTAGAGGGCCGACTGTTTTTT. This sequence encodes CASSELVEGRLFF.

In nucleotides, the CDR3 is TGCGCCAGCAGCCAAGAAAGAGGGCGGAGCTCCTACAATGAGCAGTTCTTC. Translating gives CASSQERGRSSYNEQFF. This chain links TRBV4-1 with TRBJ2-1; TRBD2 is a possible D gene (5 bases). Germline CDR1 reads MGHRA; CDR2 reads YSYEKL. The CDR3 spans 17 residues. V was clipped by 0 bases and J by 0 bases, with 12 bases between them.

The J gene is TRBJ2-1, the V gene TRBV9, with D tentatively TRBD1 (5 bases). The V gene lost 3 bases and the J gene lost 2 bases, with 12 bases spanning the gap. The CDR3 totals 15 residues. Germline-derived CDR1 and CDR2 are SGDLS and YYNGEE. The CDR3 region has the DNA TGTGCCAGCAGCGGGGGCGGAAAGACCTACAATGAGCAGTTCTTC. It translates to CASSGGGKTYNEQFF.

V is TRBV7-9 and J is TRBJ1-1, with no clear D. CDR3 length equals 11 residues. Trimming stripped 5 bases from V and 7 bases from J, with 8 bases between. The V gene's germline CDR1 is SEHNR and CDR2 FQNEAQ (reference sequence). The CDR3 reads CASSRYSEAFF. DNA of the CDR3: TGTGCCAGCAGCCGCTACAGTGAAGCTTTCTTT.

This chain joins TRBV7-9 and TRBJ2-7, with D possibly matching TRBD1 (5 bases). The germline V gene has CDR1 SEHNR and CDR2 FQNEAQ (reference sequence). CDR3 length: 13 amino acids. V lost 6 bases and J 3 bases, leaving 12 bases between the germline ends. As DNA, the CDR3 is TGTGCCAGCAGTCCTCAGGGTGACTACGAGCAGTACTTC. Translation gives CASSPQGDYEQYF.

Turning to this clone: Distinct nucleotide sequences in the sample also encode this CDR3. V is TRBV5-4 and J is TRBJ2-2, with D hard to call. Germline CDR1 and CDR2: SGHNT and YYREEE (reference sequence). Trimming left V 1 base short and J 1 base short, with 5 bases between. This CDR3 spans 14 amino acids. This CDR3 is CASSLLENTGELFF. The CDR3 nucleotides are TGTGCCAGCAGCTTGCTAGAGAACACCGGGGAGCTGTTTTTT.

The chain combines TRBV6-4 with TRBJ2-7; a weak D match, TRBD1 (5 bases). The CDR3 covers 16 residues. V was clipped by 0 bases and J by 0 bases, with 12 bases between them. Germline-derived CDR1 and CDR2 are MRHNA and SNTAGT. The CDR3 DNA reads TGTGCCAGCAGTGACTCGAACCGACAGCTCTCCTACGAGCAGTACTTC. Translation: CASSDSNRQLSYEQYF.

The V call is TRBV7-3, the J call TRBJ2-1; no firm D call. Germline values: CDR1 SGHTA, CDR2 FQGTGA. V lost 4 bases and J 9 bases, leaving 10 bases between the germline ends. This CDR3 comprises 12 residues. The CDR3 is CASSSLGSEQFF. CDR3 DNA sequence: TGTGCCAGCAGCTCGCTCGGTTCTGAGCAGTTCTTC. Full variable domain (remainder filled in from reference TRBV7-3 and TRBJ2-1): GAGVSQTPSNKVTEKGKYVELRCDPISGHTALYWYRQSLGQGPEFLIYFQGTGAADDSGLPNDRFFAVRPEGSVSTLKIQRTERGDSAVYLCASSSLGSEQFFGPGTRLTVL.

The chain combines TRBV12-5 with TRBJ2-3; 9 bases agree with TRBD1. The CDR3 is made up of 18 amino acids. The germline CDR1 and CDR2 sequences are LGHNT and FRNRAP. V was clipped by 2 bases and J by 10 bases; unmatched bases: 19. CDR3 protein: CASGLLPPGQGLGGAQYF. CDR3 coding DNA: TGTGCTAGTGGTTTGCTACCGCCGGGACAGGGTTTAGGGGGTGCGCAGTATTTT.

The chain employs TRBV29-1 and TRBJ1-2; 9 bases map to TRBD1. Germline V gene sequence: CDR1 SQVTM, CDR2 ANQGSEA. This CDR3 is 12 amino acids long. V lost 6 bases, J lost 7 bases, and 6 bases stayed unmatched. The CDR3 here is CSVSTGGSGYTF. The CDR3 nucleotides are TGCAGCGTGTCGACAGGGGGAAGTGGCTACACCTTC. The full variable domain, rest sourced from reference TRBV29-1 and TRBJ1-2, is SAVISQKPSRDICQRGTSLTIQCQVDSQVTMMFWYRQQPGQSLTLIATANQGSEATYESGFVIDKFPISRPNLTFSTLTVSNMSPEDSSIYLCSVSTGGSGYTFGSGTRLTVV.

The gene calls are TRBV11-3 and TRBJ1-1, with 7 nucleotides matching TRBD1. This CDR3 contains 13 residues. From germline, CDR1 is SGHNT and CDR2 YENEEA. With 5 bases clipped from V and 3 bases from J, the junction kept 3 bases outside the gene matches. The CDR3 here is CASSTGEDTEAFF. The CDR3 DNA sequence: TGTGCCAGCAGCACAGGGGAGGACACTGAAGCTTTCTTT. Full variable domain (remainder filled in from reference TRBV11-3 and TRBJ1-1): EAGVVQSPRYKIIEKKQPVAFWCNPISGHNTLYWYLQNLGQGPELLIRYENEEAVDDSQLPKDRFSAERLKGVDSTLKIQPAELGDSAVYLCASSTGEDTEAFFGQGTRLTVV.

This rearrangement joins TRBV27 to TRBJ1-2; D is unclear. The CDR3 runs 14 residues. Germline V gene lookup returns CDR1 MNHEY and CDR2 SMNVEV (reference sequence). Trimming took 4 bases from V and 4 from J, leaving 13 bases between them. The CDR3 DNA sequence: TGTGCCAGCAGTTCGGCCGGGTCTTCCTATGGCTACACCTTC. Protein sequence: CASSSAGSSYGYTF.

The CDR3 protein is CASSQSGQPQHF. For the CDR3, the DNA is TGTGCCAGCAGCCAATCAGGGCAGCCCCAGCATTTT. The genes are TRBV3-1 (or the pseudogene TRBV3-2) and TRBJ1-5, with TRBD1 as a possible D gene (5 bases). Trimming shortened V by 2 bases and J by 7 bases, and 6 bases separated the two germline ends. This CDR3 region has 12 residues. The germline V gene has CDR1 LGHDT and CDR2 YNNKEL (reference sequence).

This clone appeared a single time. V usage is TRBV19 and J usage is TRBJ2-3, with TRBD1 as a possible D gene (6 bases). The germline gives CDR1 LNHDA, CDR2 SQIVND (reference sequence). The CDR3 sequence is 14 residues long. Between the trimmed V and J ends, which lost 9 bases and 1 base, there was a span of 14 bases. CDR3 sequence: CASEDRARTDTQYF. The CDR3, as DNA: TGTGCCAGCGAGGACAGAGCGCGCACAGATACGCAGTATTTT.

In nucleotides, the CDR3 is TGTGCCTGGGAGACAATAGGAGGATCACCCCTCCACTTT. Translating it yields CAWETIGGSPLHF. The chain uses TRBV30 and TRBJ1-6; D unresolved. From germline, CDR1 is GTSNPN and CDR2 SVGIG (reference sequence). This CDR3 comprises 13 residues. V lost 5 bases and J 10 bases, leaving 15 bases between the germline ends.

The chain is built from TRBV27 and TRBJ1-5, with 7 bases that match TRBD1. J gave up 4 bases and V 5 bases, and 5 bases lay outside the gene matches. The CDR3 sequence is 14 residues long. Germline-derived CDR1 and CDR2 are MNHEY and SMNVEV (reference sequence). The CDR3 spells CASSERQGNQPQHF. CDR3 sequence (DNA): TGTGCCAGCAGTGAAAGACAGGGAAATCAGCCCCAGCATTTT.

This rearrangement joins TRBV3-1 (or the pseudogene TRBV3-2) to TRBJ1-6; 8 bases are a match to TRBD1. The CDR3 totals 15 residues. Germline CDR1 and CDR2: LGHDT and YNNKEL (reference sequence). Germline trimming cut 4 bases from V and 5 bases from J; bases unmatched to any gene: 4. The CDR3: CASSRKTGDNSPLHF. DNA for the CDR3: TGTGCCAGCAGCCGGAAGACAGGGGATAATTCACCCCTCCACTTT.

This clone has a handful of counts. The chain links TRBV9 to TRBJ1-5, with 8 bases that match TRBD1. The junction had 5 bases not matched to a gene; V was cut back by 5 bases and J by 7 bases. This CDR3 comprises 13 residues. The V gene's germline CDR1 is SGDLS and CDR2 YYNGEE. The CDR3: CASSNRGGQPQHF. DNA of the CDR3: TGTGCCAGCAGTAACAGGGGGGGCCAGCCCCAGCATTTT.

The CDR3 nucleotides are TGTGCCAGCAGCTGGCTTCGGGGGGGCACTGAAGCTTTCTTT. It specifies CASSWLRGGTEAFF. The chain uses TRBV5-8 and TRBJ1-1; perhaps TRBD1 as D (5 bases). CDR3 length: 14 residues. CDR1 SGHTS and CDR2 YDEGEE come from the germline V gene. The germline V and J ends were trimmed by 3 bases and 4 bases, with 13 bases remaining between them.

The chain couples TRBV6-5 to TRBJ1-2; possible D gene TRBD1, 5 bases. The CDR3 extends over 14 amino acids. CDR1 MNHEY and CDR2 SVGAGI come from the germline V gene. Trimming took 4 bases from V and 4 from J, leaving 13 bases between them. The CDR3, as DNA: TGTGCCAGCAGTTCTGGAGGGACCTTCTATGGCTACACCTTC. It codes for CASSSGGTFYGYTF.